The entry below gives a single TCR beta chain sequence along with its context. Here immunoSEQ multiplex PCR was the method, and the copy in TCRdb shows in-frame clones only, minus some. The repertoire has 100,000 to 150,000 clones, approximately 85% of them found once; the top ten carry 2% to 2.5%. This entry is derived from a study of cytotoxic CD8 clonotypes in ibrutinib-treated CLL. The sequence came from a human donor with chronic lymphocytic leukemia. This specimen was PBMCs, taken after 24 months of ibrutinib treatment.

Written as DNA, the CDR3 is TGTGCCAGCAGCTTGGAGGGACAGGGGGCGAGCGAGCAGTACTTC. Its translation: CASSLEGQGASEQYF. The chain links TRBV5-6 to TRBJ2-7; TRBD1 agrees at 12 bases. This CDR3 has 15 residues. Germline lookup yields CDR1 SGHDT and CDR2 YYEEEE. The J segment lost 6 bases and the V segment lost 0 bases, leaving 4 bases of the junction unmatched.